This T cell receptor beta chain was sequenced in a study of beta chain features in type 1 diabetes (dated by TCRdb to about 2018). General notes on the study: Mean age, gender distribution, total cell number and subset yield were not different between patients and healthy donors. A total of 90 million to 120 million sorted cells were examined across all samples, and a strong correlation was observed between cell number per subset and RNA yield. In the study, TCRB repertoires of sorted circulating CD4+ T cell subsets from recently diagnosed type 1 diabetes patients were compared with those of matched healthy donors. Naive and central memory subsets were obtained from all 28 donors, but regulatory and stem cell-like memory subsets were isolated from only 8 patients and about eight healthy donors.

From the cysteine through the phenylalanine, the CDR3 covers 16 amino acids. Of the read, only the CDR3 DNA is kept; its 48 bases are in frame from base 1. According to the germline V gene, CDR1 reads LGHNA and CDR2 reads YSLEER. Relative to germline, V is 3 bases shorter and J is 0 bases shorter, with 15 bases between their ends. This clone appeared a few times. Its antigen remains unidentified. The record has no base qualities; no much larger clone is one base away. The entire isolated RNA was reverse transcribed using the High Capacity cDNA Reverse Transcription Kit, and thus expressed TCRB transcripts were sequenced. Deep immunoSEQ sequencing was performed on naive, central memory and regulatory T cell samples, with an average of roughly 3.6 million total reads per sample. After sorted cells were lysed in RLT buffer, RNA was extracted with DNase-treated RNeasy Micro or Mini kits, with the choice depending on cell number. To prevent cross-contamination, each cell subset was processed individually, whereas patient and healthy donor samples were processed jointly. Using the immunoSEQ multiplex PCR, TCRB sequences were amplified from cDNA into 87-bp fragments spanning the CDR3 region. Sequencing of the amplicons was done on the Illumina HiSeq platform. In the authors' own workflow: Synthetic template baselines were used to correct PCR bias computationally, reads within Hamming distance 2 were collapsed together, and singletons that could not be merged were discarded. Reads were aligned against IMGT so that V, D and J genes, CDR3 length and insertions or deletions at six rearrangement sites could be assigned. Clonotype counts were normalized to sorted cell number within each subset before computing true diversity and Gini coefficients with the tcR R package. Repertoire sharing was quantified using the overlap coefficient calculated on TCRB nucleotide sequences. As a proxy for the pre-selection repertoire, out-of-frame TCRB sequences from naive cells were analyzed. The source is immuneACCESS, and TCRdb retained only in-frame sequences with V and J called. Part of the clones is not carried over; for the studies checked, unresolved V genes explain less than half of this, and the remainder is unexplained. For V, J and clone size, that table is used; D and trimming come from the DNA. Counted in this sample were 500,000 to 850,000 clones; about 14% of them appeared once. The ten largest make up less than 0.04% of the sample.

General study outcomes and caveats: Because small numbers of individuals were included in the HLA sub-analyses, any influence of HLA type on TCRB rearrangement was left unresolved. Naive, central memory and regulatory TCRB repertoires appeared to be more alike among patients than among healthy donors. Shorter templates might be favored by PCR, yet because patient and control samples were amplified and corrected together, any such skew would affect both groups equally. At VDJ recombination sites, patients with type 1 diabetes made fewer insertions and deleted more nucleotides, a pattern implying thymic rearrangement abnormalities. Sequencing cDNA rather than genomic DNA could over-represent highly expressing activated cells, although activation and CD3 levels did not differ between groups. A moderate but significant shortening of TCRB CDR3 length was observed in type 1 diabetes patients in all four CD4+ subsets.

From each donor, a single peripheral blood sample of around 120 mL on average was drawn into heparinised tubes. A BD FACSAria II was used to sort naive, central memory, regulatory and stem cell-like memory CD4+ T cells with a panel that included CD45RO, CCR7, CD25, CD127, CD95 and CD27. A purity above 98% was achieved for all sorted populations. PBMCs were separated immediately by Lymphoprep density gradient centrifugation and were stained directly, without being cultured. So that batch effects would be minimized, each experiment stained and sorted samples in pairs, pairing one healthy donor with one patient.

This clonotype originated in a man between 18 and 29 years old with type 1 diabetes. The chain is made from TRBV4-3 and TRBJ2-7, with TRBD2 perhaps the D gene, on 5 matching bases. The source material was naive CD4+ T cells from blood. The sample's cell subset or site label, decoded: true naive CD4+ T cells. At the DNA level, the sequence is TGCGCCAGCAGCCAGCGCGGAGGACCAAGCTCCTACGAGCAGTACTTC. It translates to CASSQRGGPSSYEQYF.